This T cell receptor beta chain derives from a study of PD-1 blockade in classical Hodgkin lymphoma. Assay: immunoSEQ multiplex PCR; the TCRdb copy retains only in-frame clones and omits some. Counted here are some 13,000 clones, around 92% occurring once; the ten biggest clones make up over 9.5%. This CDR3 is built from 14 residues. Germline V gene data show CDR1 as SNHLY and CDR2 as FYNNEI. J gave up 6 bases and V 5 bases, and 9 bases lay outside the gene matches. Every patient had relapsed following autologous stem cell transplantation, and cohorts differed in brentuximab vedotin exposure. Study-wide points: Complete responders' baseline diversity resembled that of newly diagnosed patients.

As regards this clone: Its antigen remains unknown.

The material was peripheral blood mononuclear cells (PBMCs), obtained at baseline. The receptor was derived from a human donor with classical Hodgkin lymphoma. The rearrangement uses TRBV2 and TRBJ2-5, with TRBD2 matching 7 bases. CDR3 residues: CASSQTSSLQTQYF. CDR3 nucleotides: TGTGCCAGCAGTCAGACTAGCAGCTTACAGACCCAGTACTTC.